Shown below are 2 T cell receptor beta chains from a single sample sequenced in a study of blood T cells in healthy people across ages. The authors ran a second PCR of roughly 6 to 11 cycles using a sample-barcoded 5' primer and a J-beta primer mix. From the 5' RACE reads, TCRdb called clonotypes with MiXCR, one entry per CDR3 protein. The sample lists roughly 2 million distinct CDR3 sequences; approximately 50% were seen once. The sequencing input was blood. The receptors stem from a middle-aged woman in good health.

The gene calls are TRBV29-1 and TRBJ2-5, with 8 bases fitting TRBD1. In germline, CDR1 is SQVTM, CDR2 ANQGSEA. CDR3 length equals 14 residues. J lost 4 bases, V lost 6 bases, and 10 bases had no gene match. CDR3 bases: TGCAGCGTACTGGACAGGGAGGTGGTAGAGACCCAGTACTTC. It specifies CSVLDREVVETQYF. Drawing the rest from reference TRBV29-1 and TRBJ2-5, the complete variable domain is SAVISQKPSRDICQRGTSLTIQCQVDSQVTMMFWYRQQPGQSLTLIATANQGSEATYESGFVIDKFPISRPNLTFSTLTVSNMSPEDSSIYLCSVLDREVVETQYFGPGTRLLVL.

The chain links TRBV9 to TRBJ2-1; D is undetermined. The V end lost 4 bases, the J end lost 6 bases, and 11 bases lay between the germline ends. Germline-derived CDR1 and CDR2 are SGDLS and YYNGEE. The CDR3 extends over 13 amino acids. The chain's CDR3 is CASSPTIVNEQFF. For the CDR3, the DNA is TGTGCCAGCAGCCCGACGATCGTCAATGAGCAGTTCTTC.